The T cell receptor beta chain under discussion was sequenced for a study of beta chain features in type 1 diabetes. The V gene's germline CDR1 is PRHDT and CDR2 FYEKMQ (reference sequence). This CDR3 region has 13 residues. V lost 5 bases and J 6 bases, leaving 12 bases between the germline ends. As every portion of the isolated RNA was reverse transcribed, the sequencing read expressed TCRB transcripts. Assay: immunoSEQ multiplex PCR; the TCRdb copy retains only in-frame clones and omits some. The sample holds about 59,000 clones, about 60% seen once. By share, this clone ranks as medium-sized. The sequencing sample was made of Tregs from blood. The gene calls are TRBV13 and TRBJ2-3; no clear D gene. The TCR sequence derives from a woman aged 18-29 years in good health. CDR3 DNA sequence: TGTGCCAGCAGCCTCGGTTTCGTGGATACGCAGTATTTT. Translated: CASSLGFVDTQYF.